This note documents a single TCR beta chain sequence. The antigen it recognizes is unknown. Per-nucleotide qualities are absent, and no much larger clonotype sits a single base away. Libraries of naive CD8 T cells were generated from roughly 18,000 to 920,000 sorted cells, with 10%, 30% or 50% of the purified RNA used. On a BD FACSAria II, naive CD8 T cells were FACS-sorted as CD8+CD4-CCR7+CD45RA+ and collected into RLT Plus buffer. To test detection sensitivity, Jurkat RNA equal to ten TCR copies was added to samples of roughly 18,000-1,000,000 naive CD8 T cells. CD8 T cells were enriched with RosetteSep CD8+ T Cell Enrichment Cocktail and Ficoll-Paque, followed by ACK red cell lysis. The sample belongs to a study of molecular identifiers for immune sequencing clone quantification (dated by TCRdb to the late 2010s). In terms of the full investigation: For a replicate experiment, RNA from roughly 18,000 or 92,000 naive CD8 T cells was divided into five aliquots, and four of the five aliquots were sequenced. This methods study benchmarked molecular-identifier clustering-based TCR repertoire sequencing (MIDCIRS) and TCR RNA copy counting, using CD8 T cells to do so. Results the study describes overall, beyond this receptor: Modeling estimated about three recovered TCR RNA copies per cell, compared with about 10 by digital PCR, which implies about 30% capture efficiency. Spiked-in Jurkat TCR RNA equal to a single cell's worth was reported to be detectable even within 1,100,000 naive CD8 T cells. Highly expanded clone sizes could be underestimated because identical TCR molecules may share a barcode. When barcode sub-clustering was not used, chimeric consensus sequences inflated TCR diversity, with chimeras reaching as high as 47%. Clones above 20 RNA copies held over 99% of molecules in CMV-specific effector cells but under 1% in naive cells. Spiked-in Jurkat TCR RNA (approximately 10 copies' worth), which is not part of the donor repertoire, was contained in the naive libraries.

The receptor library was made with PCR. The sequencing machine was an Illumina HiSeq 4000. Bulk TCR libraries were made following a previously described method, with the TCR primers given in Table S5. Total RNA was purified with the Qiagen AllPrep DNA/RNA kit. Before analysis, reads from multiple sequencing runs of the same library were pooled. The authors' pipeline ran thus. Reads were retained only if the reads had an exact TCR constant sequence, and the retained reads were trimmed to 150 nt and grouped according to their 12-nt molecular barcodes. Reads inside each barcode group were sub-clustered using a 15% Levenshtein threshold, and a quality-weighted consensus sequence was constructed for each RNA molecule. Non-functional sequences were removed, as were lower-count sequences one edit away from another. Barcode sub-clusters with fewer than 20% of the maximum read count were removed, based on fitting two negative binomial distributions. TCRdb reran the public reads through fastp at Q25 and MiXCR, keeping productive beta chains. Rows are combined by CDR3 protein, so each entry shows the most common genes and DNA. The V and J calls were not made by the authors but by TCRdb's processing. In all, the sample holds 400,000 to 600,000 distinct CDR3 sequences, and about 21% of those were seen once. The ten most abundant clones make up about 0.8% of the sample.

For CDR1 and CDR2, the germline V gene lists SGHDN and FVKESK. There are 15 amino acids in the CDR3, from cysteine to phenylalanine inclusive. Left in the record is the CDR3 DNA by itself, 45 bases read in frame from the first base. V and J are truncated by 1 base and 0 bases respectively, leaving an intervening sequence of 10 bases. The rearranged chain carries TRBV14 and TRBJ2-7, with TRBD1 tentatively as D gene (5 bases match). The sample consisted of naive CD8+ T cells from blood, with Jurkat cell RNA spiked in. The intended sense of this specimen's cell subset or site label: FACS-sorted CD8+CD4-CCR7+CD45RA+ naive T cells. The TCR sequence derives from a human donor in good health. Some libraries in this study had Jurkat cell RNA spiked in. Here the CDR3 is given as CASSQVDSNSYEQYF. The bases read TGTGCCAGCAGCCAAGTCGACAGCAACTCCTACGAGCAGTACTTC.